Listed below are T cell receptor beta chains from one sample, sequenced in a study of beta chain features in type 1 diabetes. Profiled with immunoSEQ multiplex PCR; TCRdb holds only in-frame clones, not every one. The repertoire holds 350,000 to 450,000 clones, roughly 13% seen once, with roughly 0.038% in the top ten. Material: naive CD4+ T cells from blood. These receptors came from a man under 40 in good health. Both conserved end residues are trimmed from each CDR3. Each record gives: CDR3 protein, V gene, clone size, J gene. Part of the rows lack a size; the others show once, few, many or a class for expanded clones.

cdr3_aa: SVVGADTQY
v_call: TRBV29-1
clone_size: NA
j_call: TRBJ2-3

cdr3_aa: ASSQGVPTGANYGYT
v_call: TRBV4-3
clone_size: NA
j_call: TRBJ1-2

cdr3_aa: AWSVLGIGELF
v_call: TRBV30
clone_size: few
j_call: TRBJ2-2

cdr3_aa: ASSVAGAILFSTDTQY
v_call: TRBV9
clone_size: few
j_call: TRBJ2-3

cdr3_aa: ASSLGLEGRGRGGQPQH
v_call: TRBV7-9
clone_size: NA
j_call: TRBJ1-5

cdr3_aa: ASSPRWGTDTQY
v_call: TRBV6-6
clone_size: few
j_call: TRBJ2-3

cdr3_aa: ASSVNEGVGGYT
v_call: TRBV2
clone_size: NA
j_call: TRBJ1-2

cdr3_aa: ASSPDRNYGYT
v_call: TRBV7-9
clone_size: few
j_call: TRBJ1-2

cdr3_aa: ASSLAGGAYEQY
v_call: TRBV7-2
clone_size: NA
j_call: TRBJ2-7

cdr3_aa: ASSLAGGAGQPQH
v_call: TRBV27
clone_size: NA
j_call: TRBJ1-5

cdr3_aa: SVVGNQETQY
v_call: TRBV29-1
clone_size: few
j_call: TRBJ2-5

cdr3_aa: ASSFGRETQY
v_call: TRBV7-2
clone_size: NA
j_call: TRBJ2-5

cdr3_aa: SAERGYGYT
v_call: TRBV29-1
clone_size: NA
j_call: TRBJ1-2

cdr3_aa: ASSLAGGNEQY
v_call: TRBV7-2
clone_size: NA
j_call: TRBJ2-7

cdr3_aa: ASSQDGGASTDTQY
v_call: TRBV4-1
clone_size: NA
j_call: TRBJ2-3

cdr3_aa: AISGTAGNTEAF
v_call: TRBV10-3
clone_size: NA
j_call: TRBJ1-1

cdr3_aa: ASSLVDTQY
v_call: TRBV5-1
clone_size: few
j_call: TRBJ2-3

cdr3_aa: ASSPRMGRTAKNIQY
v_call: TRBV11-3
clone_size: NA
j_call: TRBJ2-4

cdr3_aa: ASSPSGTRGDTQY
v_call: TRBV7-2
clone_size: NA
j_call: TRBJ2-3

cdr3_aa: ASSRQGMTDTQY
v_call: TRBV2
clone_size: NA
j_call: TRBJ2-3

cdr3_aa: SVEDPGTEAF
v_call: TRBV29-1
clone_size: NA
j_call: TRBJ1-1

cdr3_aa: ASSLGLAGGNTNEQF
v_call: TRBV7-2
clone_size: NA
j_call: TRBJ2-1